The rows below give T cell receptor beta chains drawn from one sample of a study of blood T cell repertoires in COVID-19. TCRdb's copy holds only in-frame clones and misses some; the assay was immunoSEQ multiplex PCR. Among roughly 180,000 clones, roughly 85% were seen once, and the ten largest hold approximately 8.9%. The sequenced sample consisted of peripheral blood. These TCRs come from a woman aged 55-75 years with acute or convalescent COVID-19. Both conserved end residues are part of each CDR3. The order of the fields is D gene, CDR3 length, J gene, V gene, CDR3 protein. D genes are given only for firm matches.

d_gene: -; len: 13; j_gene: TRBJ1-1; v_gene: TRBV15; CDR3aa: CATSPTRASRAFF
d_gene: -; len: 15; j_gene: TRBJ1-1; v_gene: TRBV5-4; CDR3aa: CASSVITGSDTEAFF
d_gene: -; len: 14; j_gene: TRBJ2-1; v_gene: TRBV6-1; CDR3aa: CASSEDFVTNEQFF
d_gene: -; len: 16; j_gene: TRBJ2-6; v_gene: TRBV28; CDR3aa: CASSLRGSSGANVLTF
d_gene: TRBD1; len: 14; j_gene: TRBJ2-3; v_gene: TRBV5-1; CDR3aa: CASSSDRGGDTQYF
d_gene: TRBD1; len: 16; j_gene: TRBJ2-2; v_gene: TRBV6-6; CDR3aa: CASSSPTGIGTGELFF
d_gene: -; len: 17; j_gene: TRBJ1-2; v_gene: TRBV7-9; CDR3aa: CASSPMGGWDSEVGYTF
d_gene: TRBD2; len: 16; j_gene: TRBJ2-1; v_gene: TRBV5-4; CDR3aa: CASSLDTGGPGNEQFF
d_gene: TRBD1; len: 16; j_gene: TRBJ1-1; v_gene: TRBV14; CDR3aa: CASSVRTGFGDTEAFF
d_gene: -; len: 13; j_gene: TRBJ1-3; v_gene: TRBV24-1; CDR3aa: CATSDPARNTIYF
d_gene: -; len: 13; j_gene: TRBJ2-2; v_gene: TRBV25-1; CDR3aa: CASSRPASGELFF
d_gene: TRBD1; len: 14; j_gene: TRBJ1-1; v_gene: TRBV19; CDR3aa: CASTGDRLNTEAFF
d_gene: TRBD2; len: 16; j_gene: TRBJ2-1; v_gene: TRBV10-1; CDR3aa: CASSISTSGTGNEQFF
d_gene: -; len: 15; j_gene: TRBJ1-2; v_gene: TRBV5-1; CDR3aa: CASSLAGQGGYGYTF
d_gene: TRBD2; len: 18; j_gene: TRBJ2-2; v_gene: TRBV18; CDR3aa: CASSPLGLAGVNTGELFF
d_gene: TRBD2; len: 16; j_gene: TRBJ2-3; v_gene: TRBV11-3; CDR3aa: CASSSGTSGRLYTQYF
d_gene: -; len: 17; j_gene: TRBJ2-4; v_gene: TRBV3-1/TRBV3-2; CDR3aa: CASSQERQAIAKNIQYF
d_gene: -; len: 14; j_gene: TRBJ1-4; v_gene: TRBV5-1; CDR3aa: CASSLSATNEKLFF
d_gene: -; len: 13; j_gene: TRBJ2-2; v_gene: TRBV12-3/TRBV12-4; CDR3aa: CASNKRVVGELFF
d_gene: -; len: 13; j_gene: TRBJ2-2; v_gene: TRBV10-3; CDR3aa: CASGPRNTGELFF
d_gene: TRBD1; len: 19; j_gene: TRBJ2-6; v_gene: TRBV7-8; CDR3aa: CASSQIISTGGGGANVLTF
d_gene: TRBD2; len: 17; j_gene: TRBJ2-3; v_gene: TRBV6-1; CDR3aa: CASSVTSGRLAADTQYF
d_gene: -; len: 14; j_gene: TRBJ2-2; v_gene: TRBV6-1; CDR3aa: CASSEALYTGELFF